The 9 T cell receptor beta chains presented below share a single source sample, sequenced in a study of T cell responses to AZD1222 COVID-19 vaccine. Sequencing used immunoSEQ multiplex PCR; TCRdb keeps in-frame clones, though not all of them. This table holds some 130,000 clones, about 90% found once. Source: peripheral blood, taken on day 0 of AZD1222 vaccination. These TCRs come from an adult in good health.

This chain uses TRBV6-5 with TRBJ2-5; TRBD2 matches at 11 bases. This CDR3 region has 15 residues. Germline values: CDR1 MNHEY, CDR2 SVGAGI. Losses at the gene ends were 2 bases for V and 3 bases for J; bases not matched to a gene: 2. The CDR3 sequence is CASSYVAGGKETQYF. In DNA form, the CDR3 reads TGTGCCAGCAGTTACGTAGCGGGGGGGAAAGAGACCCAGTACTTC.

The rearrangement links TRBV5-5 to TRBJ2-1; D is uncertain. V was cut by 0 bases and J by 8 bases, with 12 bases left in between. The CDR3 covers 14 residues. In germline, CDR1 is SGHKS, CDR2 YYEKEE (reference sequence). CDR3 loop: CASSLGRPGYEQFF. DNA of the CDR3: TGTGCCAGCAGCTTGGGACGTCCAGGCTATGAGCAGTTCTTC.

The chain recombines TRBV19 with TRBJ1-5, with D tentatively TRBD1 (6 bases). The CDR3 totals 15 residues. Trimming pared 7 bases from V and 9 bases from J, leaving 22 bases between. Germline V gene sequence: CDR1 LNHDA, CDR2 SQIVND (reference sequence). The CDR3 is CASTTTGTVYSPQHF. The CDR3 region has the DNA TGTGCCAGTACCACAACAGGGACGGTTTATTCGCCCCAGCATTTT.

The V gene is TRBV7-6, the J gene TRBJ2-3; D unresolved. V dropped 2 bases and J dropped 4 bases, with 10 bases sitting between them. The CDR3 consists of 14 residues. Germline CDR1 and CDR2: SGHVS and FNYEAQ. CDR3 sequence: CASSLRPAADTQYF. The CDR3 DNA is TGTGCCAGCAGCTTAAGGCCGGCGGCAGATACGCAGTATTTT.

The chain uses TRBV18 and TRBJ2-7; maybe TRBD2 (5 bases). There are 13 residues in the CDR3. Trimming cost V 6 bases and J 1 base, with 10 bases left between them. The germline V gene has CDR1 KGHSH and CDR2 LQKENI. The CDR3 region is CASSPSGSYEQYF. CDR3 DNA: TGTGCCAGCTCCCCTTCGGGGTCCTACGAGCAGTACTTC.

The chain combines TRBV2 with TRBJ1-2; 10 bases are a match to TRBD1. Germline V gene data show CDR1 as SNHLY and CDR2 as FYNNEI. The CDR3 is 14 amino acids. V was pared by 6 bases and J by 5 bases, with 6 bases of the junction left unmatched. The CDR3: CASSLDRGAYGYTF. CDR3 coding DNA: TGTGCCAGCAGCCTGGACAGGGGGGCGTATGGCTACACCTTC.

This clone was counted at least ten times. This rearrangement joins TRBV3-1 (or the pseudogene TRBV3-2) to TRBJ2-1, with D perhaps matching TRBD1 or TRBD2 (5 bases each). Deletions cut 2 bases from V and 7 bases from J, with 6 bases between. The CDR3 has 12 amino acids. Per germline, CDR1 LGHDT and CDR2 YNNKEL (reference sequence). The CDR3 sequence is CASSQWGNEQFF. CDR3 nucleotides: TGTGCCAGCAGCCAATGGGGGAATGAGCAGTTCTTC.

The genes are TRBV19 and TRBJ1-6, with a tentative D call TRBD1 (6 bases). V dropped 6 bases and J dropped 10 bases, with 10 bases sitting between them. Germline loops: CDR1 LNHDA, CDR2 SQIVND (reference sequence). This CDR3 is built from 12 residues. The CDR3 DNA sequence: TGTGCCAGTAGGGGGACAAAGTCACCCCTCCACTTT. It yields the protein CASRGTKSPLHF.

The rearrangement uses TRBV19 and TRBJ1-1, with D unresolved. Trimming cost V 5 bases and J 0 bases, with 10 bases left between them. Germline loops: CDR1 LNHDA, CDR2 SQIVND (reference sequence). The CDR3 length is 14 residues. The CDR3 sequence: CASSLREVNTEAFF. CDR3 DNA: TGTGCCAGTAGTTTGCGAGAGGTGAACACTGAAGCTTTCTTT.